One and the same sample provided the 20 T cell receptor beta chains below, sequenced in a study of T cells after yellow fever vaccination. TCRdb itself ran the 5' RACE reads through MiXCR, one entry per CDR3 protein. The table shows 500,000 to 650,000 distinct CDR3 sequences, with approximately 16% occurring only once. The sample was PBMCs, taken more than 4 days after the first yellow fever vaccination. The receptors here all came from a man between 18 and 29 years old who received the YFV17D yellow fever vaccine.

V gene TRBV20-1 combines with J gene TRBJ1-1; TRBD1 matches 12 bases. Trimming at V came to 3 bases and at J to 10 bases, leaving 12 bases not matched to a gene. There are 15 residues in the CDR3. Germline values: CDR1 DFQATT, CDR2 SNEGSKA (reference sequence). CDR3 nucleotides: TGCAGTGCTAGCCCCCAGGGACAGGGGGCCATAATAGCTTTCTTT. It specifies CSASPQGQGAIIAFF.

This clonotype has a count of ten or more. CDR3 amino acids: CASSRTGTNTGELFF. For the CDR3, the DNA is TGTGCCAGCAGCAGGACAGGGACGAACACCGGGGAGCTGTTTTTT. The V call is TRBV2, the J call TRBJ2-2; 8 bases line up with TRBD1. The germline V gene encodes CDR1 SNHLY and CDR2 FYNNEI. V dropped 6 bases and J dropped 0; count of bases not matched to a gene: 3. CDR3 length equals 15 residues.

The J gene is TRBJ2-3, the V gene TRBV15, with D possibly matching TRBD2 (6 bases). CDR1 is LNHNV and CDR2 is YYDKDF in the germline V gene (reference sequence). The CDR3 has 16 amino acids. The V end lost 1 base, the J end lost 0 bases, and 11 bases lay between the germline ends. The CDR3 region is CATSRGRGSSTDTQYF. DNA of the CDR3: TGTGCCACCAGCAGAGGGAGGGGCAGCAGCACAGATACGCAGTATTTT.

Ten or more counts support this clonotype. This CDR3 reads CASSLAGQASYNEQFF. The DNA of the CDR3 is TGCGCCAGCAGCTTGGCTGGACAGGCCTCCTACAATGAGCAGTTCTTC. The chain has TRBV5-1 and TRBJ2-1; 7 nucleotides agree with TRBD1. Germline CDR1 is SGHRS and CDR2 is YFSETQ. Trimming cost V 0 bases and J 0 bases; bases outside gene matches: 3. This CDR3 comprises 16 residues. Drawing the rest from reference TRBV5-1 and TRBJ2-1, the complete variable domain is KAGVTQTPRYLIKTRGQQVTLSCSPISGHRSVSWYQQTPGQGLQFLFEYFSETQRNKGNFPGRFSGRQFSNSRSEMNVSTLELGDSALYLCASSLAGQASYNEQFFGPGTRLTVL.

There are many counts of this clonotype. One end of the junction does not line up with germline, which may come from a read error. DNA for the CDR3: TGTGCCAGCAGCTTACTAGGTGATACTGAAGCTTTCTTT. Amino acids: CASSLLGDTEAFF. V is TRBV5-1 and J is TRBJ1-1; no clear D. The CDR3 totals 13 residues. Per germline, CDR1 SGHRS and CDR2 YFSETQ. Filled out from reference TRBV5-1 and TRBJ1-1, the complete variable domain reads KAGVTQTPRYLIKTRGQQVTLSCSPISGHRSVSWYQQTPGQGLQFLFEYFSETQRNKGNFPGRFSGRQFSNSRSEMNVSTLELGDSALYLCASSLLGDTEAFFGQGTRLTVV.

This clonotype appeared a few times. This rearrangement joins TRBV5-1 to TRBJ2-2, with TRBD1 matching over 7 bases. V shed 4 bases, J shed 7 bases, and the junction held 10 bases outside the gene matches. The CDR3 extends over 15 amino acids. In germline, CDR1 is SGHRS, CDR2 YFSETQ. The CDR3 loop reads CASSKGTAEHGELFF. The CDR3 nucleotides are TGCGCCAGCAGCAAAGGGACAGCAGAACACGGGGAGCTGTTTTTT.

The genes are TRBV7-6 and TRBJ2-5, with D perhaps given as TRBD1 or TRBD2 (5 bases each). This CDR3 region has 16 residues. Trimming left V 3 bases short and J 2 bases short, with 16 bases between. Germline CDR1 SGHVS, CDR2 FNYEAQ. CDR3 bases: TGTGCCAGCAGCTTCCCCCTCGGGGCCCTGCAAGAGACCCAGTACTTC. Translating gives CASSFPLGALQETQYF.

This clonotype was recorded a few times. This chain connects TRBV12-3 or TRBV12-4 to TRBJ1-1; no reliable D call. CDR3 size: 13 residues. V lost 3 bases and J 2 bases, leaving 7 bases between the germline ends. The CDR3 DNA reads as TGTGCCAGCAGTTTTAATTTAAACACTGAAGCTTTCTTT. It is translated as CASSFNLNTEAFF.

This chain joins TRBV4-3 and TRBJ2-5; 7 bases are shared with TRBD1. Trimming took 3 bases from V and 1 from J; bases not matched to a gene: 5. Germline V gives CDR1 LGHNA, CDR2 YSLEER. CDR3 size: 15 residues. The CDR3 DNA reads as TGCGCCAGCAGCCAGTCGACAGGGCGCCAAGAGACCCAGTACTTC. Encoded protein: CASSQSTGRQETQYF.

This clonotype was counted at least ten times. The chain recombines TRBV4-1 with TRBJ1-4, with 8 bases identical to TRBD1. The CDR3 runs to 16 residues. Germline V gives CDR1 MGHRA, CDR2 YSYEKL. The V segment lost 2 bases and the J segment 8 bases; nucleotides outside the gene matches: 10. The CDR3 nucleotides read TGCGCCAGCAGCCAACGCCGCGGACAGGGTGAAGAAAAACTGTTTTTT. Translated: CASSQRRGQGEEKLFF.

This clonotype turned up a few times. J is TRBJ1-4 and V is TRBV7-2, with D possibly TRBD1 on 5 matching bases. CDR1 and CDR2 (germline): SGHTA, FQGNSA. The CDR3 totals 11 residues. With 5 bases removed from V and 7 bases from J, the gap between germline ends came to 5 bases. CDR3 residues: CASSRGEKLFF. The CDR3 DNA follows: TGTGCCAGCAGCAGGGGTGAAAAACTGTTTTTT. The whole variable domain, remainder taken from reference TRBV7-2 and TRBJ1-4, is GAGVSQSPSNKVTEKGKDVELRCDPISGHTALYWYRQSLGQGLEFLIYFQGNSAPDKSGLPSDRFSAERTGGSVSTLTIQRTQQEDSAVYLCASSRGEKLFFGSGTQLSVL.

CDR3 in DNA: TGTGCCAGCAGCTTAGTTTGGGGCAGCTCATACGAGCAGTACTTC. Translated: CASSLVWGSSYEQYF. The rearrangement joins TRBV11-2 to TRBJ2-7, with D possibly TRBD1 on 5 matching bases. Trimming cost V 1 base and J 4 bases, with 14 bases left between them. The V gene's germline CDR1 is SGHAT and CDR2 FQNNGV. This CDR3 spans 15 amino acids.

The chain links TRBV9 to TRBJ2-1; D is undetermined. CDR1 is SGDLS and CDR2 is YYNGEE in the germline V gene. Trimming left V 4 bases short and J 4 bases short, with 9 bases between. The CDR3 has 13 residues. The CDR3 bases are TGTGCCAGCAGCTCGCGGCCATACAATGAGCAGTTCTTC. Protein sequence: CASSSRPYNEQFF.

CDR3 in amino acids: CASSFGDRNYEQYF. CDR3 bases: TGTGCCAGCAGCTTCGGGGACCGAAACTACGAGCAGTACTTC. V and J are TRBV13 and TRBJ2-7; D possibly uses TRBD1 or TRBD2 (5 bases each). CDR3 length: 14 amino acids. Per germline, CDR1 PRHDT and CDR2 FYEKMQ (reference sequence). Trimming took off 3 bases at V and 3 bases at J, with 12 bases between the two ends.

In its sample, this clonotype was seen once. J is TRBJ2-3 and V is TRBV29-1; 14 bases align to TRBD2. Germline CDR1 SQVTM, CDR2 ANQGSEA. The length of the CDR3 is 16 residues. After removal of 4 bases from V and 1 base from J, the junction contained 4 bases not matched to a gene. The CDR3 sequence: CSVAGLAGEGTDTQYF. Here the CDR3 DNA reads TGCAGCGTTGCGGGACTAGCGGGGGAAGGCACAGATACGCAGTATTTT.

The chain is built from TRBV27 and TRBJ2-5; D unresolved. Per germline, CDR1 MNHEY and CDR2 SMNVEV (reference sequence). The CDR3 runs to 14 residues. The V end was cut by 4 bases, the J end by 2 bases, with 11 bases between. Here the CDR3 reads CASSSTGWQETQYF. For the CDR3, the DNA is TGTGCCAGCAGTTCTACCGGCTGGCAAGAGACCCAGTACTTC.

This clonotype came up many times. The chain joins TRBV5-1 to TRBJ1-3; D possibly corresponds to TRBD1 (6 bases). The CDR3 is 14 amino acids. Per germline, CDR1 SGHRS and CDR2 YFSETQ. Trimming took 10 bases from V and 5 from J, leaving 19 bases between them. The CDR3 sequence is CAFHPGQWRNTIYF. The CDR3 DNA reads TGCGCCTTCCACCCGGGACAATGGAGAAACACCATATATTTT.

The sample holds one count of this clonotype. V gene TRBV4-1 combines with J gene TRBJ2-5, with 8 bases identical to TRBD2. V lost 2 bases, J lost 0 bases, and 8 bases stayed unmatched. Per the germline V gene, CDR1 is MGHRA and CDR2 is YSYEKL. The CDR3 is made up of 17 amino acids. The CDR3 bases are TGCGCCAGCAGCCAACAACCAGCGGGGGAGTACCAAGAGACCCAGTACTTC. Translating gives CASSQQPAGEYQETQYF.

This chain links TRBV29-1 with TRBJ2-2; D is ambiguous. Trimming stripped 4 bases from V and 0 bases from J, with 9 bases between. Germline V gene sequence: CDR1 SQVTM, CDR2 ANQGSEA. The CDR3 has 14 amino acids. CDR3 bases: TGCAGCGTTGCTAACCCCGCGAACACCGGGGAGCTGTTTTTT. Amino acid sequence: CSVANPANTGELFF.

The chain has TRBV6-4 and TRBJ2-2; 7 bases map to TRBD2. The CDR3 is 15 residues long. Looked up from germline, CDR1 is MRHNA and CDR2 is SNTAGT. V lost 6 bases to trimming and J lost 1 base; unmatched junction nucleotides: 5. CDR3: CASRRSSGNTGELFF. The CDR3 nucleotides read TGTGCCAGCAGAAGGTCTAGCGGGAACACCGGGGAGCTGTTTTTT.